These 31 T cell receptor beta chains were sequenced from one sample in a study of post-analysis software for immune sequencing data. Study-wide results and limits: Among a few TRBV segments more frequent in patients than controls were TRBV5-6, TRBV5-1 and TRBV20-1.

TCR beta cDNA libraries included unique molecular identifiers. TCRdb re-derived calls from the PCR reads in MiXCR, one entry per CDR3 protein. There are more than 500,000 distinct CDR3 sequences in the sample; around 36% occur only once, and around 6.1% lies in the top ten. Antigens of these TCRs are unknown. Sequenced sample: blood. All receptors come from a girl between 2 and 17 years old with multiple sclerosis.

This clonotype was observed a few times. This sequence joins TRBV10-3 and TRBJ1-2; D possibly corresponds to TRBD1 (6 bases). Per the germline V gene, CDR1 is ENHRY and CDR2 is SYGVKD. V lost 3 bases, J lost 7 bases, and 6 bases lay in between. The CDR3 contains 11 residues. The CDR3 sequence: CAISEGGGYTF. The CDR3 DNA reads TGTGCCATCAGTGAAGGGGGTGGCTACACCTTC.

The rearrangement uses TRBV5-1 and TRBJ2-7; D not certain. V lost 2 bases and J lost 5, with 14 bases in between. Germline values: CDR1 SGHRS, CDR2 YFSETQ. This CDR3 comprises 14 residues. The CDR3 nucleotides read TGCGCCAGCAGCTTATCGTCCTCGGCCCACGAGCAGTACTTC. As protein: CASSLSSSAHEQYF.

This clonotype was seen a handful of times. The CDR3 sequence: CSVTGASGTQYF. In nucleotides, the CDR3 is TGCAGCGTCACAGGGGCGAGTGGGACCCAGTACTTC. The V gene is TRBV29-1, the J gene TRBJ2-5; 7 nucleotides agree with TRBD1. The CDR3 runs 12 residues. Germline V CDR1 and CDR2: SQVTM, ANQGSEA. Trimming at V came to 6 bases and at J to 7 bases, leaving 8 bases not matched to a gene.

The sample holds a few counts of this clonotype. The germline gene is not matched at one end of the junction; a read error may be the cause. The chain recombines TRBV7-3 with TRBJ2-2; D gene unclear. CDR3 length: 14 amino acids. Germline V CDR1 and CDR2: SGHTA, FQGTGA. For the CDR3, the DNA is TGTGCCGGCAGCACCCCCGTGGGAACCGGGGAGCTGTTTTTT. It specifies CAGSTPVGTGELFF.

The chain joins TRBV6-5 to TRBJ2-5; 9 bases align to TRBD2. The DNA matches TRBJ2-7 better at its end, which makes the J call doubtful. Germline V gene sequence: CDR1 MNHEY, CDR2 SVGAGI. The CDR3 has 14 amino acids. The CDR3 bases are TGTGCCAGCAGTCCTAGCGGGGACAACTACGAGCAGTACTTC. It yields the protein CASSPSGDNYEQYF.

Comments on this clonotype: Germline is not matched at one junction end, which may reflect a read error. This sequence joins TRBV5-1 and TRBJ2-1; 9 bases align to TRBD1. Germline CDR1 and CDR2: SGHRS and YFSETQ. The CDR3 has 13 residues. CDR3 bases: TGCGCCAGCACGGGACAGGGTTTTTATGAACAGTTCTTC. Translating gives CASTGQGFYEQFF.

This clonotype occurred many times. The rearrangement joins TRBV12-3 or TRBV12-4 to TRBJ1-4; no definite D call. The CDR3 runs to 12 residues. The germline V and J ends were trimmed by 5 bases and 8 bases, with 9 bases remaining between them. The CDR3 here is CASSPGGEKLFF. CDR3 in DNA: TGTGCCAGCAGTCCGGGCGGGGAAAAACTGTTTTTT.

The chain combines TRBV25-1 with TRBJ2-3; TRBD2 matches 8 bases. V was pared by 5 bases and J by 4 bases, with 8 bases of the junction left unmatched. The CDR3 runs to 15 residues. Per germline, CDR1 MGHDK and CDR2 SYGVNS. The CDR3 DNA is TGTGCCAGCAGTAACGGGGGGGCAGGCGCAGATACGCAGTATTTT. Protein product: CASSNGGAGADTQYF.

This clonotype has more than one count but fewer than ten. The rearrangement links TRBV12-3 or TRBV12-4 to TRBJ2-1; tentative D call: TRBD1 (7 bases). This CDR3 comprises 14 residues. V lost 4 bases and J 7 bases, leaving 14 bases between the germline ends. CDR3 in DNA: TGTGCCAGCAGTTCGCAGGGGGACTCAAATGAGCAGTTCTTC. It translates to CASSSQGDSNEQFF.

The table lists this clonotype with a few counts. The V and J genes are TRBV7-8 and TRBJ2-5; no firm D call. V gave up 2 bases and J gave up 5 bases, with 15 bases separating them. The V gene's germline CDR1 is SGHVS and CDR2 FQNEAQ. The CDR3 extends over 15 amino acids. The CDR3 bases are TGTGCCAGCAGCTTAAATGTTGTGATGTTGGAGACCCAGTACTTC. Translated: CASSLNVVMLETQYF.

Regarding this clonotype: A read error may produce the germline difference seen at one junction end. The CDR3: CASSVDRGDEQYF. As DNA, the CDR3 is TGTGCTAGCAGCGTGGACAGGGGTGACGAGCAGTACTTC. V usage is TRBV7-7 and J usage is TRBJ2-7, with TRBD1 matching 9 bases. Germline V gives CDR1 SSHAT, CDR2 FNYEAQ (reference sequence). The CDR3 is made up of 13 amino acids.

There are a few counts of this clonotype. V gene TRBV10-3 combines with J gene TRBJ2-1, with 7 bases matching TRBD1. The CDR3 totals 13 residues. After removal of 6 bases from V and 5 bases from J, the junction contained 4 bases not matched to a gene. CDR1 and CDR2 (germline): ENHRY, SYGVKD. The CDR3 is CAISGQEDNEQFF. CDR3 coding DNA: TGTGCCATCAGCGGACAGGAGGACAATGAGCAGTTCTTC.

The V and J genes are TRBV4-2 and TRBJ2-1, with 8 bases identical to TRBD2. CDR3 size: 17 residues. The J segment lost 7 bases and the V segment lost 1 base, leaving 12 bases of the junction unmatched. Germline loops: CDR1 LGHNA, CDR2 YNFKEQ. The CDR3 protein is CASSQVGGAGPGNEQFF. The DNA for the CDR3 is TGTGCCAGCAGCCAAGTCGGGGGGGCAGGCCCCGGGAATGAGCAGTTCTTC.

This clonotype was seen a handful of times. The rearrangement links TRBV6-5 to TRBJ1-6, with TRBD1 as a possible D gene (6 bases). V lost 4 bases and J lost 8, with 15 bases in between. Germline CDR1 is MNHEY and CDR2 is SVGAGI. This CDR3 region has 15 residues. CDR3 amino acids: CASSSPGHQDSPLHF. The CDR3 DNA follows: TGTGCCAGCAGTTCGCCGGGACACCAAGATTCACCCCTCCACTTT.

This clonotype turned up a few times. The chain recombines TRBV13 with TRBJ2-7; 8 bases match TRBD2. The CDR3 is 15 residues long. The V and J ends lost 5 bases and 0 bases, in that order; junction bases with no gene match: 6. Germline CDR1 and CDR2: PRHDT and FYEKMQ (reference sequence). CDR3 in amino acids: CASSPPGGRSYEQYF. CDR3 nucleotide sequence: TGTGCCAGCAGCCCCCCGGGAGGGCGCTCCTACGAGCAGTACTTC.

This clonotype has a handful of counts. J is TRBJ2-1 and V is TRBV29-1; 9 bases line up with TRBD1. Germline loops: CDR1 SQVTM, CDR2 ANQGSEA. J lost 8 bases, V lost 8 bases, and 16 bases had no gene match. CDR3 size: 15 residues. The CDR3 bases are TGCAGCACGAAGGGGGGGGGACAGGGTACCCATGAGCAGTTCTTC. The encoded protein is CSTKGGGQGTHEQFF.

This clonotype was recorded a few times. The gene calls are TRBV5-1 and TRBJ1-2, with D unclear. The V gene's germline CDR1 is SGHRS and CDR2 YFSETQ. The ends were cut back, 1 base at V and 7 bases at J, with 11 bases in the middle. The CDR3 has 13 residues. Here the CDR3 DNA reads TGCGCCAGCAGCTTGAAAGATGCGGGTGGCTACACCTTC. It encodes CASSLKDAGGYTF.

This clonotype was counted ten times or more. The V and J genes are TRBV20-1 and TRBJ2-5; D is possibly TRBD1 (5 bases). This CDR3 spans 15 amino acids. CDR1 and CDR2 (germline): DFQATT, SNEGSKA (reference sequence). V shed 0 bases and J shed 1 base, with 12 bases lying between them. The CDR3 sequence: CSARDSQGSQETQYF. In DNA form, the CDR3 reads TGCAGTGCTAGAGATAGCCAGGGAAGCCAAGAGACCCAGTACTTC.

This chain connects TRBV7-9 to TRBJ2-1; TRBD2 matches at 15 bases. CDR1 and CDR2 (germline): SEHNR, FQNEAQ (reference sequence). This CDR3 region has 17 residues. V was pared by 2 bases and J by 7 bases, with 6 bases of the junction left unmatched. The CDR3: CASSLFRTSGGANEQFF. The CDR3 nucleotides are TGTGCCAGCAGCTTATTCCGGACTAGCGGGGGGGCAAATGAGCAGTTCTTC.

This clonotype appeared a few times. The chain carries TRBV5-1 and TRBJ2-5; D uncertain. Trimming removed 0 bases from V and 4 bases from J, with 16 bases in between. The CDR3 covers 16 residues. Germline V gene sequence: CDR1 SGHRS, CDR2 YFSETQ. CDR3 sequence reads: CASSLDIEKGTETQYF. CDR3 coding DNA: TGCGCCAGCAGCTTGGATATAGAGAAAGGTACAGAGACCCAGTACTTC.

The CDR3 spells CSVEENFMEEGEQYF. The CDR3 DNA reads TGCAGCGTTGAAGAGAATTTTATGGAGGAAGGTGAGCAGTACTTC. J is TRBJ2-7 and V is TRBV29-1, with a weak D call TRBD2 (5 bases). Per the germline V gene, CDR1 is SQVTM and CDR2 is ANQGSEA. The CDR3 sequence is 15 residues long. The V end was cut by 0 bases, the J end by 7 bases, with 19 bases between.

Ten or more counts support this clonotype. The chain combines TRBV28 with TRBJ2-1, with D tentatively TRBD2 (6 bases). Trimming took off 3 bases at V and 8 bases at J, with 17 bases between the two ends. CDR3 size: 15 residues. The V gene's germline CDR1 is MDHEN and CDR2 SYDVKM. The CDR3 DNA is TGTGCCAGCAGTTTCGGGGGACTGGGCTATTATGAGCAGTTCTTC. This encodes CASSFGGLGYYEQFF.

V and J are TRBV5-1 and TRBJ1-2, with D perhaps TRBD1 (5 bases). The germline V gene has CDR1 SGHRS and CDR2 YFSETQ. This CDR3 comprises 11 residues. With 4 bases removed from V and 10 bases from J, the gap between germline ends came to 11 bases. The CDR3 DNA follows: TGCGCCAGCAGCCAAGACAGACACTACACCTTC. Translating it yields CASSQDRHYTF.

V and J are TRBV20-1 and TRBJ2-7; no definite D call. The J call is doubtful: the DNA matches TRBJ2-5 better. The CDR3 sequence is 17 residues long. The germline V gene has CDR1 DFQATT and CDR2 SNEGSKA (reference sequence). For the CDR3, the DNA is TGCAGTGCCAGACCAACCCGGGCCCTGAGATCGCAGGAGACCCAGTACTTC. Its protein product is CSARPTRALRSQETQYF.

This clonotype was observed a few times. CDR3 bases: TGCAGTGCTAGAGACGGGGACGGCACAGATACGCAGTATTTT. Translation gives CSARDGDGTDTQYF. This chain joins TRBV20-1 and TRBJ2-3; D might be TRBD1 or TRBD2, each matching 5 bases. Germline CDR1 and CDR2: DFQATT and SNEGSKA (reference sequence). The CDR3 spans 14 residues. The V end lost 0 bases, the J end lost 1 base, and 8 bases lay between the germline ends.

The chain uses TRBV6-2 or TRBV6-3 and TRBJ2-1; D may be TRBD2 (6 bases). The length of the CDR3 is 15 residues. V was shortened by 6 bases and J by 6 bases, with 18 bases between the two germline ends. Germline CDR1 MNHEY, CDR2 SVGEGT. The CDR3 coding sequence is TGTGCCAGCAGGCGCCGGGACTTCGCACTCAATGAGCAGTTCTTC. Translated, it gives CASRRRDFALNEQFF.

The genes are TRBV7-2 and TRBJ2-5, with D perhaps TRBD2 (5 bases). Germline CDR1 is SGHTA and CDR2 is FQGNSA. This CDR3 contains 13 residues. The ends were cut back, 5 bases at V and 4 bases at J, with 11 bases in the middle. CDR3 loop: CASSTEVGETQYF. CDR3 sequence (DNA): TGTGCCAGCAGCACGGAGGTAGGAGAGACCCAGTACTTC.

The rearrangement joins TRBV2 to TRBJ1-1, with 10 bases identical to TRBD1. Germline CDR1 is SNHLY and CDR2 is FYNNEI. The trim removed 6 bases at V and 5 bases at J, leaving 6 bases unmatched. This CDR3 has 14 amino acids. The CDR3 DNA sequence: TGTGCCAGCAGAGGACAGGGGGTCGATACTGAAGCTTTCTTT. Protein: CASRGQGVDTEAFF.

The chain uses TRBV12-3 or TRBV12-4 and TRBJ1-2; tentative D call: TRBD1 (6 bases). Between the trimmed V and J ends, which lost 5 bases and 4 bases, there was a span of 14 bases. The CDR3 length is 14 residues. CDR3: CASSNPTGFYGYTF. The CDR3, as DNA: TGTGCCAGCAGTAATCCAACAGGGTTCTATGGCTACACCTTC.

This clonotype appeared a few times. In nucleotides, the CDR3 is TGCGCCAGCAGCGGGGAACAGGGATCCTACGAGCAGTACTTC. It specifies CASSGEQGSYEQYF. The V call is TRBV5-1, the J call TRBJ2-7; possibly TRBD1 for D (6 bases). This CDR3 region has 14 residues. The germline CDR1 and CDR2 sequences are SGHRS and YFSETQ. V was cut by 4 bases and J by 1 base, with 12 bases left in between.

This clonotype was observed a handful of times. The V and J genes are TRBV5-1 and TRBJ2-7; 7 nucleotides match TRBD1. Looked up from germline, CDR1 is SGHRS and CDR2 is YFSETQ. The CDR3 runs to 15 residues. Germline trimming cut 0 bases from V and 3 bases from J; bases unmatched to any gene: 6. CDR3 loop: CASSLDRQGNYEQYF. CDR3 bases: TGCGCCAGCAGCTTGGATCGACAGGGCAACTACGAGCAGTACTTC.